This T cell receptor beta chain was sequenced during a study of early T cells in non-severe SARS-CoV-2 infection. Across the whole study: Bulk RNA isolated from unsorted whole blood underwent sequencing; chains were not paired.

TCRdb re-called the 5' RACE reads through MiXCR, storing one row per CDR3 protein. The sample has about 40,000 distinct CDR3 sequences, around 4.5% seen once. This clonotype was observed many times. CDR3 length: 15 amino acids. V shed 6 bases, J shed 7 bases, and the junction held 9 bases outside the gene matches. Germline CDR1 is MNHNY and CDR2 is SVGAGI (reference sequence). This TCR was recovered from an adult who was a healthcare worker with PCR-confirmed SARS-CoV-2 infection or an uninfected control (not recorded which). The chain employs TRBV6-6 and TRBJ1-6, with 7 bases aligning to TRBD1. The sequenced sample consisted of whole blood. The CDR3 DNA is TGTGCCAGCAGCATGGGGGGACAGAAAAATTCACCCCTCCACTTT. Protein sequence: CASSMGGQKNSPLHF.